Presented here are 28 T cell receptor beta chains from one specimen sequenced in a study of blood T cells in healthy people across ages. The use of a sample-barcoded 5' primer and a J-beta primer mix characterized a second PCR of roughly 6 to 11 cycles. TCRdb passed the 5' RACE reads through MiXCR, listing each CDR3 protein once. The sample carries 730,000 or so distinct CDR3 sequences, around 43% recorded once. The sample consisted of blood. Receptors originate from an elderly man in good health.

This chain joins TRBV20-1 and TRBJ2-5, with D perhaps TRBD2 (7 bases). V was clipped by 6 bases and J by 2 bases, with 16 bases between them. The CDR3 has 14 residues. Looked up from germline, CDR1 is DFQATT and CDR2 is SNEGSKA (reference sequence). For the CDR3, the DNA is TGCAGTGCCAATGGGGGGGGCACTCAAGAGACCCAGTACTTC. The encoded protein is CSANGGGTQETQYF.

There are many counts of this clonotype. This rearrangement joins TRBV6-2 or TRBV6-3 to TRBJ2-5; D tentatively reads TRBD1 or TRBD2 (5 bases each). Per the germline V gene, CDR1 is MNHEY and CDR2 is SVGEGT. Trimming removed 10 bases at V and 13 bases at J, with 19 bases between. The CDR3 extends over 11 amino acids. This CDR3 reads CATSIGTPVYF. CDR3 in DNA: TGTGCCACCTCGATCGGGACCCCGGTGTACTTC.

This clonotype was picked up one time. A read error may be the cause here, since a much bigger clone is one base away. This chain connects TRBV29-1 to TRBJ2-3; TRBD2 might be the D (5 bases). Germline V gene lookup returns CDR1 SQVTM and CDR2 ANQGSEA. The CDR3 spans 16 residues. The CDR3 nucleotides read TGCAGCGTTGAGCCCCCCGGGGAGCATCACCCAGATACGCAGTTTTTT. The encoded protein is CSVEPPGEHHPDTQFF.

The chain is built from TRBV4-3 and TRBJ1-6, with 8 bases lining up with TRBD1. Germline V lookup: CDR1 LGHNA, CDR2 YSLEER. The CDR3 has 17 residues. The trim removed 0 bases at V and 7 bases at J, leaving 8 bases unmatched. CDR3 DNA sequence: TGCGCCAGCAGCCAAGACCCAGGGGGCGTAAAGAATTCACCCCTCCACTTT. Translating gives CASSQDPGGVKNSPLHF.

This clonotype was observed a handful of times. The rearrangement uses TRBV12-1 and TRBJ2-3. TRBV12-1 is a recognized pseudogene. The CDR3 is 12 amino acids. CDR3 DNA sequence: TGTGCCAGCAGCTTTCTCTCAGGAGAAAAGTATTTT. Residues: CASSFLSGEKYF.

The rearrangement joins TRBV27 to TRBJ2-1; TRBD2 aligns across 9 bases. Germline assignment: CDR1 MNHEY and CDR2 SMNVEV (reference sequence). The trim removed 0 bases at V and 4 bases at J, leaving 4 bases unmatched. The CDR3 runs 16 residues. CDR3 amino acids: CASSLSIAGVYNEQFF. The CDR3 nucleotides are TGTGCCAGCAGTTTATCCATAGCGGGGGTATACAATGAGCAGTTCTTC.

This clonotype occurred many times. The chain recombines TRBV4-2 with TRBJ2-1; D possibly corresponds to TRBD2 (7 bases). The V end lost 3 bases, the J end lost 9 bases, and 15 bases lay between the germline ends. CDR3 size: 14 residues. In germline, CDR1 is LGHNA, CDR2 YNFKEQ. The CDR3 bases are TGTGCCAGCAGCCACCCCAAGGGGGGGAGTGAGCAGTTCTTC. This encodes CASSHPKGGSEQFF.

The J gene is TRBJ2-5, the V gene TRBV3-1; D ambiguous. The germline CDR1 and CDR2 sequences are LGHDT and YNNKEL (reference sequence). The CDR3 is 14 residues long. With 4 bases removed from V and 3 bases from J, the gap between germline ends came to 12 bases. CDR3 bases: TGTGCCAGCAGCCTTCAAACAGCAAAAGAGACCCAGTACTTC. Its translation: CASSLQTAKETQYF.

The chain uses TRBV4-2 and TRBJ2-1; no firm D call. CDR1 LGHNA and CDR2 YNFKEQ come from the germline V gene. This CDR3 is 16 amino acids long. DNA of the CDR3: TGTACAAGCAGCCAAGATCCATCGAGCTCCTACAATGAGCAGTTCTTC. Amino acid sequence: CTSSQDPSSSYNEQFF.

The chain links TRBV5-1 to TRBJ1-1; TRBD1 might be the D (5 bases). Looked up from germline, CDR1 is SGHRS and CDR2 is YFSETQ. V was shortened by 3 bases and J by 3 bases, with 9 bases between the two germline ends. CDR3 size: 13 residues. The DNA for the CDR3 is TGCGCCAGCAGCTCCCCAGGGTACACTGAAGCTTTCTTT. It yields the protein CASSSPGYTEAFF.

The CDR3 DNA follows: TGTGCCAGCAGCTTCCCGGGATCAGAGCAGTACTTC. This translates into CASSFPGSEQYF. The chain is built from TRBV11-2 and TRBJ2-5, with D maybe TRBD2 (5 bases). The V gene's germline CDR1 is SGHAT and CDR2 FQNNGV. The CDR3 runs to 12 residues. Trimming removed 3 bases from V and 11 bases from J, with 13 bases in between.

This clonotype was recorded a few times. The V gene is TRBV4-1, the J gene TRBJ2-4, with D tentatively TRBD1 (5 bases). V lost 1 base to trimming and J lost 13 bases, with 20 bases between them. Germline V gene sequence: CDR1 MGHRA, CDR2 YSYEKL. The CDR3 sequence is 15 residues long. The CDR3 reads CASSQGEVQVSAQYF. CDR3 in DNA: TGCGCCAGCAGCCAAGGGGAAGTACAGGTTTCCGCGCAGTACTTC.

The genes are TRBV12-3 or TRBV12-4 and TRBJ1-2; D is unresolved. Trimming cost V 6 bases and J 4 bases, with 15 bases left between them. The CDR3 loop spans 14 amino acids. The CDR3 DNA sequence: TGTGCCAGCAGCCCTAAGACGGGTCCCTATGGCTACACCTTC. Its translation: CASSPKTGPYGYTF.

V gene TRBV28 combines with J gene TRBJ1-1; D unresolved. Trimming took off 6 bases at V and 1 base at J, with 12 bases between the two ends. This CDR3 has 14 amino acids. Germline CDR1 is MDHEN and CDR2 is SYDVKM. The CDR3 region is CASRDTEENTEAFF. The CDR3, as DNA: TGTGCCAGCAGGGATACAGAAGAGAACACTGAAGCTTTCTTT.

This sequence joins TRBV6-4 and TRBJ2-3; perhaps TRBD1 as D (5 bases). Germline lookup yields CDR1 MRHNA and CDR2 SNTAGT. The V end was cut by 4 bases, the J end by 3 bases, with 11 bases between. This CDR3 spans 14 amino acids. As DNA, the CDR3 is TGTGCCAGCAGTGTAGGGGCGAGGACAGATACGCAGTATTTT. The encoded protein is CASSVGARTDTQYF.

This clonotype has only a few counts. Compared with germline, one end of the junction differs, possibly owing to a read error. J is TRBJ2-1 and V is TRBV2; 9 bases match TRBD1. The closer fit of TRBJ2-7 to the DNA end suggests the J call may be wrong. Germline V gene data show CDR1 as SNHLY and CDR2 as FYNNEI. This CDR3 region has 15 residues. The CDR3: CASREEQGAYNEQYF. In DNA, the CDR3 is TGTGCCAGCAGGGAAGAACAGGGGGCCTACAATGAGCAGTACTTC.

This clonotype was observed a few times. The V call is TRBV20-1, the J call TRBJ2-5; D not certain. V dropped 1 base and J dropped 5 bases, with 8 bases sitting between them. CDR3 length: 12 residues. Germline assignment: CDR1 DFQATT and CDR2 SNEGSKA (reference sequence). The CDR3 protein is CSARGPEETQYF. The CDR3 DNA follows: TGCAGTGCTAGAGGACCTGAGGAGACCCAGTACTTC.

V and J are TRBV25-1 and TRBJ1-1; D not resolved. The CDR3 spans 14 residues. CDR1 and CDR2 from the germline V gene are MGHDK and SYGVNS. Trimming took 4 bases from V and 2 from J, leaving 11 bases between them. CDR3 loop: CASSGGTVNTEAFF. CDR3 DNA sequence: TGTGCCAGCAGTGGAGGAACGGTCAACACTGAAGCTTTCTTT.

Written as DNA, the CDR3 is TGCGCCAGCAGCCAAGACGGGACACTCAACGTCCTGACTTTC. Encoded protein: CASSQDGTLNVLTF. The chain uses TRBV4-1 and TRBJ2-6; D may be TRBD1 (6 bases). The V gene's germline CDR1 is MGHRA and CDR2 YSYEKL. CDR3 length: 14 residues. V lost 0 bases and J lost 9, with 9 bases in between.

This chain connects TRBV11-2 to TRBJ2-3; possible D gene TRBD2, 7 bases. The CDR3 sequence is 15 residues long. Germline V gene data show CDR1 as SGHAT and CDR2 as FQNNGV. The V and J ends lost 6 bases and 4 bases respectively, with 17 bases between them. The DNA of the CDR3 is TGTGCCAGCAGTCCGGGGGGAGGGGGTCCAGATACGCAGTATTTT. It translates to CASSPGGGGPDTQYF. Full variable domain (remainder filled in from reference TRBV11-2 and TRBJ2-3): EAGVAQSPRYKIIEKRQSVAFWCNPISGHATLYWYQQILGQGPKLLIQFQNNGVVDDSQLPKDRFSAERLKGVDSTLKIQPAKLEDSAVYLCASSPGGGGPDTQYFGPGTRLTVL.

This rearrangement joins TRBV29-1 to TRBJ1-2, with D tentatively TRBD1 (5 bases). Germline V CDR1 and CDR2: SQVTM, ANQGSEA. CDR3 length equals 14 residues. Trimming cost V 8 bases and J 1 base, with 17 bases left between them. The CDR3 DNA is TGCAGCTACACCCCCGGGACGGATAACTATGGCTACACCTTC. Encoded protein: CSYTPGTDNYGYTF.

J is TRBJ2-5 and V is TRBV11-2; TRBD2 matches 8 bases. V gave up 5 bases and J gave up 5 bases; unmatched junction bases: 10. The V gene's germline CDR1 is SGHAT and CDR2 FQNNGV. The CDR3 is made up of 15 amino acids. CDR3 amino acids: CASSRPGGPEETQYF. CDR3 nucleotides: TGTGCCAGCAGCCGACCGGGGGGGCCTGAGGAGACCCAGTACTTC.

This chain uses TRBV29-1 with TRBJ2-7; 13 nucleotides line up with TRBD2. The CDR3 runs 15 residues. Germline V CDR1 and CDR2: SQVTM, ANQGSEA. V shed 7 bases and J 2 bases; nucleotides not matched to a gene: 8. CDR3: CSARPTSGGAYEQYF. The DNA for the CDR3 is TGCAGCGCTCGCCCAACTAGCGGGGGGGCCTACGAGCAGTACTTC.

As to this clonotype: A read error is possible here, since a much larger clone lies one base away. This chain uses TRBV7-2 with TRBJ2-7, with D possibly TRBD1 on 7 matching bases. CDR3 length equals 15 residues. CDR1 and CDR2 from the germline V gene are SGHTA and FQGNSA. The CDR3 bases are TGTGCCAGCAGCCCAGGGGGGACAGTGCTCTACGTGCAGTACTTC. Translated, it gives CASSPGGTVLYVQYF. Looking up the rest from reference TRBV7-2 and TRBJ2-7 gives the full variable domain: GAGVSQSPSNKVTEKGKDVELRCDPISGHTALYWYRQSLGQGLEFLIYFQGNSAPDKSGLPSDRFSAERTGGSVSTLTIQRTQQEDSAVYLCASSPGGTVLYVQYFGPGTRLTVT.

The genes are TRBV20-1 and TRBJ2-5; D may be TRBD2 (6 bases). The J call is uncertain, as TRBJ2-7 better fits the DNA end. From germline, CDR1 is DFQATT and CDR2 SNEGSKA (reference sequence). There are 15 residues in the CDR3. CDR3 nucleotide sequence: TGCAGTGCTAGAGATGGAGGGACGCTGACATACGAGCAGTACTTC. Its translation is CSARDGGTLTYEQYF.

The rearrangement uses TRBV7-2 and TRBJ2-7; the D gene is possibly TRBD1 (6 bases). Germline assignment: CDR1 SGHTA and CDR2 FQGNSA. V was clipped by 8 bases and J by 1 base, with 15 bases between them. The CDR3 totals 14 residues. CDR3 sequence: CASRPGTPSYEQYF. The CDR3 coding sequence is TGTGCCAGCCGACCCGGGACACCTTCCTACGAGCAGTACTTC.

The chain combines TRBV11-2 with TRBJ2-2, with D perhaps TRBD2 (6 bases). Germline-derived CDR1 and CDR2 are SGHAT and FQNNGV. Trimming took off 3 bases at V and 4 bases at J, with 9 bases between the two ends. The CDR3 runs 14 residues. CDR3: CASSLDYRTGELFF. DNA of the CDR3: TGTGCCAGCAGCTTGGACTATCGCACCGGGGAGCTGTTTTTT.

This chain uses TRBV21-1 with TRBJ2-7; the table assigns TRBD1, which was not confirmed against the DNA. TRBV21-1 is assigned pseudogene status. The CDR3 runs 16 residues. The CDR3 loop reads CASSKLLPRESYEQYF. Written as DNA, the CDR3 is TGTGCCAGCAGCAAACTATTGCCACGGGAAAGCTACGAGCAGTACTTC.